This entry features one TCR beta chain sequence. As yet, its antigen is unknown. This CDR3 spans 17 amino acids. Germline V gives CDR1 SGHDT, CDR2 YYEEEE. V gave up 0 bases and J gave up 4 bases; unmatched junction bases: 10. This specimen comes from a study of cytomegalovirus exposure and HLA in healthy donors. The overall study: As an earlier analysis found, about 179 million T cells yielded fewer than 130 million unique TCR beta sequences.

Both 60 Vbeta primers and 13 Jbeta primers went into the PCR. TCRdb's table, derived via immunoSEQ multiplex PCR, lists solely in-frame clones and lacks some. The sample yields about 130,000 clones, more than 70% seen once. Overall study findings and caveats: Across donors, most TCRs were seen rarely, yet some public ones were widespread.

Sequenced: PBMCs. The chain links TRBV5-6 to TRBJ1-5; 7 bases fit TRBD1. The receptor's source is a man in his forties in good health and CMV-seronegative. The CDR3 sequence is CASSLGPGGRGNQPQHF. Written as DNA, the CDR3 is TGTGCCAGCAGCTTGGGACCCGGGGGCAGGGGGAATCAGCCCCAGCATTTT.